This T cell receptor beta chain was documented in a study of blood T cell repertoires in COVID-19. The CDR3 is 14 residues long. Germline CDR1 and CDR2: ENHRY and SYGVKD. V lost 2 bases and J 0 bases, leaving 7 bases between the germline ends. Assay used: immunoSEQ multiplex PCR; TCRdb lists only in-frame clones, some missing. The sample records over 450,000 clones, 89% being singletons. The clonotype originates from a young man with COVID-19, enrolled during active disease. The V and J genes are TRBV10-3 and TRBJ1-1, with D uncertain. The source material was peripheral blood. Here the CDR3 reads CAISEAYLNTEAFF. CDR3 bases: TGTGCCATCAGTGAGGCGTACCTGAACACTGAAGCTTTCTTT.